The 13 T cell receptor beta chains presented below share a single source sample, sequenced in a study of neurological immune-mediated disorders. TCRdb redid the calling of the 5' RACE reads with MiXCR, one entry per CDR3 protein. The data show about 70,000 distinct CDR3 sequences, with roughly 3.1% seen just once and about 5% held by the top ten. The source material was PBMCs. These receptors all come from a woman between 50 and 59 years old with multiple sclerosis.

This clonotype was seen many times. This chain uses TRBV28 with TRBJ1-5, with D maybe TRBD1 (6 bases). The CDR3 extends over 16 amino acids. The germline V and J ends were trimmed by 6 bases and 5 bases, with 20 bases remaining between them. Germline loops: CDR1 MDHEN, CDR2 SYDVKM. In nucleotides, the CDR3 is TGTGCCAGCAGCAACCTAGGGGGAGGTCAAGATCAGCCCCAGCATTTT. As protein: CASSNLGGGQDQPQHF.

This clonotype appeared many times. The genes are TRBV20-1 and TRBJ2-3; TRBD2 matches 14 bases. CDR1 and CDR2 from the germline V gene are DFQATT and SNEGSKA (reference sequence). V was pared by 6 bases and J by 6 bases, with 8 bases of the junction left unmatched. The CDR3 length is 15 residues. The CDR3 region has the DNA TGCAGTGCGGGGACTAGCGGGAGTGCTGGGGATACGCAGTATTTT. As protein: CSAGTSGSAGDTQYF.

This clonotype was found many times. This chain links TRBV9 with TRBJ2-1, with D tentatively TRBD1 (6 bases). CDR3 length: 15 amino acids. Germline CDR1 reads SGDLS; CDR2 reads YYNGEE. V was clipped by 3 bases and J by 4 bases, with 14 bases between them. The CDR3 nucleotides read TGTGCCAGCAGCGACGACAGGAGACCTTACAATGAGCAGTTCTTC. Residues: CASSDDRRPYNEQFF.

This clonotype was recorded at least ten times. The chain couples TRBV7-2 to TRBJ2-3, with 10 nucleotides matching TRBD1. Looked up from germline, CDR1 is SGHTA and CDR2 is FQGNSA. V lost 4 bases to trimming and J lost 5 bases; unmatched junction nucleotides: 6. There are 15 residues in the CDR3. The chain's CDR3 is CASSSQDRGVDTQYF. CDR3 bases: TGTGCCAGCAGCTCCCAGGACAGGGGGGTAGATACGCAGTATTTT.

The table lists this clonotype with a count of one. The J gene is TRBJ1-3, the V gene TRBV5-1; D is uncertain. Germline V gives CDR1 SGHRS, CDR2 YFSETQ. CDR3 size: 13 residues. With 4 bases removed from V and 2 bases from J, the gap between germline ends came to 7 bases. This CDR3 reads CASSPLAGNTIYF. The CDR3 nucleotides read TGCGCCAGCAGCCCCCTGGCTGGAAACACCATATATTTT.

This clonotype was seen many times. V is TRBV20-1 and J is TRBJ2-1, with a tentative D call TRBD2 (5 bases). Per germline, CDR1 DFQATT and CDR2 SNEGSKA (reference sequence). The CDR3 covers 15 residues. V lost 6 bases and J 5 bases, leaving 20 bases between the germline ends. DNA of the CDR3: TGCAGTGCCCGCCCCACTAAGCGGATCGACAATGAGCAGTTCTTC. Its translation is CSARPTKRIDNEQFF.

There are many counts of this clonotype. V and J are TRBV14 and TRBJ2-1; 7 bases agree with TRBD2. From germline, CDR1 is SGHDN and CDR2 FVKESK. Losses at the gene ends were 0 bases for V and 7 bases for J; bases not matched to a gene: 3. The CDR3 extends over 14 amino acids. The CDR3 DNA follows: TGTGCCAGCAGCCAAGAAGCGGGACTAAATGAGCAGTTCTTC. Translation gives CASSQEAGLNEQFF.

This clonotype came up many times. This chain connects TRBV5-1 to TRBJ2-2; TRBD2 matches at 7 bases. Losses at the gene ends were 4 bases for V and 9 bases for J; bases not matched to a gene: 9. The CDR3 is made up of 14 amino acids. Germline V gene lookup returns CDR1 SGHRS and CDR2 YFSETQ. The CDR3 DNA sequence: TGCGCCAGCAGCCCCGTAACTAGCGCCCGGGAGCTGTTTTTT. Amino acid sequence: CASSPVTSARELFF.

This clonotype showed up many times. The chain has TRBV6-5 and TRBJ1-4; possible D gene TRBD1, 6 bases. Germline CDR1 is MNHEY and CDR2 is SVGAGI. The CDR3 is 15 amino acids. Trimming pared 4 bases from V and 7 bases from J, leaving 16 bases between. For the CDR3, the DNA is TGTGCCAGCAGTTTGCTCCAGTTAGGGGGTGAAAAACTGTTTTTT. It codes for CASSLLQLGGEKLFF.

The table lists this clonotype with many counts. In DNA form, the CDR3 reads TGCGCCAGCAGCTGGACAGGGGATCCCACTAACTATGGCTACACCTTC. This gives the protein CASSWTGDPTNYGYTF. The genes are TRBV5-1 and TRBJ1-2; 9 positions agree with TRBD1. Germline values: CDR1 SGHRS, CDR2 YFSETQ. Trimming cost V 3 bases and J 0 bases; bases outside gene matches: 6. The CDR3 runs to 16 residues.

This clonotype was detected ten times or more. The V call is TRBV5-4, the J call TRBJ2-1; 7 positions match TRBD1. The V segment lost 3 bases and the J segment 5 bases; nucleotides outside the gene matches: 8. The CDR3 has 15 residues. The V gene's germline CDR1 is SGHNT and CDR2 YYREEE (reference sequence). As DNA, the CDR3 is TGTGCCAGCAGCTACACCGGGACAGAGCACAATGAGCAGTTCTTC. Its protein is CASSYTGTEHNEQFF. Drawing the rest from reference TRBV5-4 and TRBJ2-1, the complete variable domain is ETGVTQSPTHLIKTRGQQVTLRCSSQSGHNTVSWYQQALGQGPQFIFQYYREEENGRGNFPPRFSGLQFPNYSSELNVNALELDDSALYLCASSYTGTEHNEQFFGPGTRLTVL.

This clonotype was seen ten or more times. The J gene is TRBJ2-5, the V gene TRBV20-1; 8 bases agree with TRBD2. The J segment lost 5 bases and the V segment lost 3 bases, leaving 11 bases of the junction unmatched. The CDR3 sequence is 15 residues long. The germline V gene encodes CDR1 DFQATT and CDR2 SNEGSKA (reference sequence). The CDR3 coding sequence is TGCAGTGCTAGGGGGGAGCCGGGGGGGCCGGAGACCCAGTACTTC. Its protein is CSARGEPGGPETQYF.

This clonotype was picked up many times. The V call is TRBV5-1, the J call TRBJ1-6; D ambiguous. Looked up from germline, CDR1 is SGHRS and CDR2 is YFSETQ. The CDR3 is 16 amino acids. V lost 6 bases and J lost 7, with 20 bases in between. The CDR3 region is CASTESSSRGNSPLHF. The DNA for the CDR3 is TGCGCCAGCACCGAATCCTCCAGCCGAGGAAATTCACCCCTCCACTTT.